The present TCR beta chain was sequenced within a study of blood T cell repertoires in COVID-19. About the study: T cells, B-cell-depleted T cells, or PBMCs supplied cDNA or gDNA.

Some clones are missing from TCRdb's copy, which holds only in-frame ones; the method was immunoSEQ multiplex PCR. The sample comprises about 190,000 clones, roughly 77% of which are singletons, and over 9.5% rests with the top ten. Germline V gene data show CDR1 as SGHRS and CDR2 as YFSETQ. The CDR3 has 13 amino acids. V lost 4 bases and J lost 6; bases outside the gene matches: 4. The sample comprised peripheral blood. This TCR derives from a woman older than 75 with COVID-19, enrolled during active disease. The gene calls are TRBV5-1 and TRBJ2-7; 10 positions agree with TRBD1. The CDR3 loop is CASSLGTGAEQYF. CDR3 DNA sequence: TGCGCCAGCAGCCTCGGGACAGGGGCCGAGCAGTACTTC.